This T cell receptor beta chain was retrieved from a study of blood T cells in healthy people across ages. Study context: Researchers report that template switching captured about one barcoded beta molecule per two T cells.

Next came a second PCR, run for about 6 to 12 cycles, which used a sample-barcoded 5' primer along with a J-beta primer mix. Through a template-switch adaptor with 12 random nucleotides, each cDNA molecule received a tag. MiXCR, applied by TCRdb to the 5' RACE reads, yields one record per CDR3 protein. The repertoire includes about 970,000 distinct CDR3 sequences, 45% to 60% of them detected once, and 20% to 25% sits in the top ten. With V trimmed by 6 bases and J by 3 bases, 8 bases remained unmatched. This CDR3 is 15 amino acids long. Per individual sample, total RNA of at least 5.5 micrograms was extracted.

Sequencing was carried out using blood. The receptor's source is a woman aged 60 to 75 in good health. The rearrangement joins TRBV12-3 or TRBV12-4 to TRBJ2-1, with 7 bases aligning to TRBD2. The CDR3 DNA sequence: TGTGCCAGCAGCCCCAGCGGGACCTTCTACAATGAGCAGTTCTTC. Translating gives CASSPSGTFYNEQFF.